The source of this T cell receptor (beta chain) is a study of beta chain features in type 1 diabetes. General study points: More deletions and fewer insertions at VDJ junctions were found in patients with type 1 diabetes. Patients showed naive, central memory and Treg TCRB repertoires that appeared more similar than those of healthy donors.

The investigators reverse transcribed all of the isolated RNA, so they sequenced expressed TCRB transcripts. Using immunoSEQ multiplex PCR, the repertoire was profiled, and TCRdb retains in-frame clones only, with some absent. The profile shows around 200,000 clones, around an eighth of them singletons. This clone came up once. Its matching antigen is unknown. The CDR3 has 15 residues. The germline V and J ends were trimmed by 3 bases and 3 bases, with 12 bases remaining between them. Germline CDR1 KGHSH, CDR2 LQKENI. Donors underwent one heparinised blood draw, about 120 mL on average. Sorting that relied on CD45RO/CCR7/CD25/CD127/CD95/CD27 yielded CD4+ naive, central memory, regulatory and stem cell-like memory cells.

The chain couples TRBV18 to TRBJ1-5; unclear D gene. The origin of this receptor is a woman between 18 and 29 years old in good health. Sequencing was performed on central memory CD4+ T cells from blood. The CDR3 DNA sequence: TGTGCCAGCTCACCGCATACAGCCTTCAATCAGCCCCAGCATTTT. This codes for CASSPHTAFNQPQHF.